The sequence of this T cell receptor beta chain was determined in a study of vaccination effects on CD4 cells after COVID-19. The wider study: All participants had two doses of either the BNT162b2 or mRNA-1273 vaccine.

TCRdb's copy holds only in-frame clones and misses some; the assay was immunoSEQ multiplex PCR. The data show about 24,000 clones, around 74% seen once. The CDR3 runs to 15 residues. The ends were cut back, 0 bases at V and 4 bases at J, with 8 bases in the middle. From germline, CDR1 is SGHDT and CDR2 YYEEEE. Concerning this clone itself: Antigen: not known.

Sequencing was preceded by expansion of antigen-specific CD4+ T cells with viral peptide pools in the ViraFEST assay. On roughly day 9 of culture, CD4+ T cells were separated out. Nobody among the vaccine recipients had prior SARS-CoV-2 infection (nucleocapsid antibodies were negative). Approximately 2.1 million PBMC were placed in each well, which was supplemented with 8.5 to 10 IU/ml IL-2 and about 10 ug/ml peptides. Cells had half their medium changed to IL-2 medium on days 3 and 7. Whole-study results and caveats: Clones induced by infection and by vaccine showed marked clonal contraction late after vaccination.

The specimen was CD4+ T cells from PBMCs cultured with SARS-CoV-2 spike peptides, collected before COVID-19 vaccination. This clonotype was obtained from a human donor who received a COVID-19 vaccine. The J gene is TRBJ2-6, the V gene TRBV5-6, with D uncertain. The CDR3 region is CASSLAGPGANVLTF. The DNA for the CDR3 is TGTGCCAGCAGCTTGGCGGGTCCAGGGGCCAACGTCCTGACTTTC. Filled out from reference TRBV5-6 and TRBJ2-6, the complete variable domain reads DAGVTQSPTHLIKTRGQQVTLRCSPKSGHDTVSWYQQALGQGPQFIFQYYEEEERQRGNFPDRFSGHQFPNYSSELNVNALLLGDSALYLCASSLAGPGANVLTFGAGSRLTVL.